This TCR beta chain was recovered during a study of blood T cell repertoires in COVID-19. Study details: The origin of the acute and convalescent COVID-19 samples was the United States, Italy and Spain.

Germline loops: CDR1 SQVTM, CDR2 ANQGSEA. The CDR3 sequence is 12 residues long. Trimming stripped 4 bases from V and 1 base from J, with 7 bases between. Enrolment of Seattle patients took place during active infection, and they were followed longitudinally. Authors' processing steps: For nucleated cells, counts were estimated from reference gene primer amplification. Clones were sequenced by immunoSEQ multiplex PCR, and TCRdb holds only the in-frame ones, with some missing. V, J and clone size were drawn from that table, and D and trimming were deduced from the DNA. The data show just under 350,000 clones, over 80% seen once.

This chain connects TRBV29-1 to TRBJ1-1; D is uncertain. Sequenced input: peripheral blood. This clonotype was sampled from a woman aged 50 to 65 with COVID-19, enrolled during active disease. The CDR3 sequence is CSVAGANTEAFF. The DNA for the CDR3 is TGCAGCGTTGCCGGAGCGAACACTGAAGCTTTCTTT.